This T cell receptor beta chain was captured in a study of shared clonotypes between healthy human individuals. The study separated CD4+ cells into CD45RA+ naive and CD45RA-negative memory subsets. Sequenced by immunoSEQ multiplex PCR; TCRdb stores in-frame clones only, minus some. The sample contains under 2,500,000 clones, approximately 96% of which appear only once. The sample holds a few counts of this clone. The clonotype originates from a man aged 18 to 29 in good health. Sequences were obtained from naive CD4+ T cells sorted from blood. Subset noted: CD45RA+ positively selected.

CDR3 nucleotides: TGCAGCGTTGGGGATGGGGCCGCCAGGGTTGGAGCTTTCTTT. Translation gives CSVGDGAARVGAFF. This chain links TRBV29-1 with TRBJ1-1; the D gene is possibly TRBD1 (5 bases). The CDR3 is made up of 14 amino acids. The V and J ends lost 4 bases and 10 bases respectively, with 22 bases between them. Per the germline V gene, CDR1 is SQVTM and CDR2 is ANQGSEA.